This is a list of T cell receptor beta chains from one sample in a study of blood T cells in healthy people across ages. A single record per CDR3 protein comes from TCRdb applying MiXCR to the 5' RACE reads. The table has around 1,500,000 distinct CDR3 sequences, 28% seen once. Sequencing used blood. These receptors were taken from a woman aged 25-40 years in good health. Each CDR3 is given with its conserved first and last residue. D genes are given only for firm matches. Size is omitted from some rows. Given values are once, few, many or a class for expanded clones.

j_call,clone_size,d_call,v_call,cdr3_aa,cdr3_nt
TRBJ2-7,NA,TRBD1,TRBV6-6,CASSNGRGQGRYGQYF,TGTGCCAGCAGTAACGGGCGGGGACAGGGTCGCTACGGGCAGTACTTC
TRBJ1-6,few,NA,TRBV6-2/TRBV6-3,CASSFNSWDRSPLHF,TGTGCCAGCAGTTTCAACAGTTGGGATCGCTCACCCCTCCACTTT
TRBJ2-1,many,NA,TRBV6-2/TRBV6-3,CASSYSGGSSEQFF,TGTGCCAGCAGTTACTCAGGGGGGAGTAGTGAGCAGTTCTTC
TRBJ2-1,NA,TRBD2,TRBV11-2,CASSKTSSGFYNEQFF,TGTGCCAGCAGCAAAACCAGTAGCGGGTTCTACAATGAGCAGTTCTTC
TRBJ1-2,few,NA,TRBV5-1,CASSASGTDFYGYTF,TGCGCCAGCAGCGCCTCCGGGACGGACTTCTATGGCTACACCTTC
TRBJ2-7,many,TRBD1,TRBV29-1,CSVKRGQGLNEQYF,TGCAGCGTGAAAAGGGGACAGGGTCTCAACGAGCAGTACTTC
TRBJ2-7,few,NA,TRBV10-3,CAISGTDEQYF,TGTGCCATCAGTGGGACAGACGAGCAGTACTTC
TRBJ2-2,NA,NA,TRBV7-6,CASSLYTGTGELFF,TGTGCCAGCAGCCTCTACACCGGGACCGGGGAGCTGTTTTTT
TRBJ1-2,NA,NA,TRBV27,CASSPGTALPDGYTF,TGTGCCAGCAGTCCAGGCACAGCCCTCCCCGATGGCTACACCTTC
TRBJ2-5,few,NA,TRBV5-4,CASSLAVGEETQYF,TGTGCCAGCAGCTTGGCGGTCGGGGAAGAGACCCAGTACTTC
TRBJ2-5,NA,NA,TRBV14,CASSPWGIQVTQYF,TGTGCCAGCAGCCCGTGGGGAATTCAAGTGACCCAGTACTTC
TRBJ2-7,few,NA,TRBV20-1,CSALGTMGQGSSYEQYF,TGCAGTGCGCTGGGGACCATGGGGCAGGGAAGCTCCTACGAGCAGTACTTC
TRBJ1-2,once,NA,TRBV14,CASSPYGGNYGYTF,TGTGCCAGCAGCCCCTACGGGGGAAACTATGGCTACACCTTC
TRBJ2-7,NA,TRBD2,TRBV28,CASSPGLAGGLVFYEQYF,TGTGCCAGCAGCCCCGGACTAGCGGGGGGGTTAGTATTCTACGAGCAGTACTTC
TRBJ1-1,NA,NA,TRBV4-1,CASSQDRGDDEAFF,TGCGCCAGCAGCCAAGATCGGGGGGACGATGAAGCTTTCTTT
TRBJ2-1,few,TRBD2,TRBV3-1,CASRLAGGDEQFF,TGTGCCAGCAGACTAGCGGGGGGGGATGAGCAGTTCTTC
TRBJ2-1,many,NA,TRBV12-3/TRBV12-4,CASSTAGEQFF,TGTGCCAGCAGTACTGCTGGTGAGCAGTTCTTC
TRBJ2-4,NA,TRBD2,TRBV30,CAQSGANIQYF,TGTGCGCAGAGCGGGGCGAACATTCAGTACTTC
TRBJ2-7,many,TRBD2,TRBV20-1,CSARGTSGASYEQYF,TGCAGTGCTAGAGGGACTAGCGGAGCCTCCTACGAGCAGTACTTC
TRBJ2-3,few,TRBD2,TRBV7-3,CASSSQRGGPKTDTQYF,TGTGCCAGCAGCTCCCAGCGGGGGGGCCCTAAGACAGATACGCAGTATTTT
TRBJ2-1,NA,NA,TRBV14,CASSQDWGEVSNEQFF,TGTGCCAGCAGCCAAGATTGGGGGGAAGTAAGTAATGAGCAGTTCTTC
TRBJ2-7,few,NA,TRBV5-1,CASSYQDEQYF,TGCGCCAGCAGCTATCAAGACGAGCAGTACTTC
TRBJ2-5,NA,NA,TRBV12-3/TRBV12-4,CASRARTFNEQYF,TGTGCCAGCAGGGCTCGGACTTTCAATGAGCAGTACTTC
TRBJ1-5,NA,NA,TRBV20-1,CSARQSIGGNQPQHF,TGCAGTGCCCGACAGAGTATAGGGGGCAATCAGCCCCAGCATTTT
TRBJ2-3,few,NA,TRBV15,CATRETSTDTQYF,TGTGCCACCCGAGAGACTAGCACAGATACGCAGTATTTT
TRBJ2-7,NA,TRBD2,TRBV7-9,CASSLTSGAYNEQYF,TGTGCCAGCAGCCTTACTAGCGGAGCCTACAATGAGCAGTACTTC
TRBJ1-1,NA,NA,TRBV29-1,CSVSGGTEAFF,TGCAGCGTGTCGGGTGGCACTGAAGCTTTCTTT
TRBJ2-3,many,NA,TRBV14,CASSLWGSTDTQYF,TGTGCCAGCAGCCTCTGGGGGAGCACAGATACGCAGTATTTT
TRBJ2-3,once,NA,TRBV11-1,CASTQASTDTQYF,TGTGCCAGCACCCAGGCCAGCACAGATACGCAGTATTTT
TRBJ2-7,many,NA,TRBV11-2,CASSFTDRLIYEQYF,TGTGCCAGCAGCTTCACGGACAGACTGATCTACGAGCAGTACTTC
TRBJ2-1,NA,TRBD1,TRBV5-5,CASSKLGTGGSYNEQFF,TGTGCCAGCAGCAAACTTGGGACAGGGGGGTCCTACAATGAGCAGTTCTTC
TRBJ2-3,NA,NA,TRBV7-9,CASSLMKIRSDTQYF,TGTGCCAGCAGCTTAATGAAGATCAGATCAGATACGCAGTATTTT
TRBJ1-5,NA,TRBD1,TRBV20-1,CSAGQDFWGNRPQHF,TGCAGTGCTGGACAGGATTTTTGGGGCAATCGGCCCCAGCATTTT
TRBJ2-5,NA,NA,TRBV19,CASSIAPQTETQYF,TGTGCCAGTAGTATAGCGCCGCAGACAGAGACCCAGTACTTC
TRBJ2-3,few,NA,TRBV28,CASNNPMASSTDTQYF,TGTGCCAGCAACAACCCTATGGCCTCTAGCACAGATACGCAGTATTTT
TRBJ1-1,NA,NA,TRBV6-5,CASSSLGSGAFF,TGTGCCAGCAGTTCACTCGGGTCTGGGGCTTTCTTT
TRBJ2-5,NA,NA,TRBV27,CAIKSNPLQETQYF,TGTGCCATCAAGTCCAACCCCCTCCAAGAGACCCAGTACTTC
TRBJ2-7,NA,NA,TRBV5-5,CASSYGRGPYEQYF,TGTGCCAGCAGCTACGGACGGGGACCTTACGAGCAGTACTTC
TRBJ2-1,NA,NA,TRBV12-3/TRBV12-4,CACRAERIGGNEQFF,TGTGCCTGCAGAGCGGAGCGAATTGGGGGCAATGAGCAGTTCTTC
TRBJ2-3,few,NA,TRBV6-6,CASTPGGAQDTQYF,TGTGCCAGCACCCCCGGCGGGGCCCAAGATACGCAGTATTTT
TRBJ2-7,NA,TRBD2,TRBV7-2,CASSRAIAGSSYEQYF,TGTGCCAGCAGCCGCGCCATAGCGGGTAGCTCCTACGAGCAGTACTTC
TRBJ2-3,NA,NA,TRBV7-2,CASSLDQGGTDTQYF,TGTGCCAGCAGCCTGGACCAAGGGGGGACAGATACGCAGTATTTT
TRBJ2-7,many,NA,TRBV29-1,CSYSGQYEQYF,TGCAGCTACTCGGGGCAATACGAGCAGTACTTC
TRBJ2-1,NA,NA,TRBV12-3/TRBV12-4,CASSAPGSPRWGSSSYNEQFF,TGTGCCAGCAGTGCCCCGGGGAGCCCTAGGTGGGGGAGTAGCTCCTACAATGAGCAGTTCTTC
TRBJ2-1,NA,NA,TRBV12-3/TRBV12-4,CASNPGGGGARNEQFF,TGTGCCAGCAATCCAGGGGGCGGGGGGGCCCGGAATGAGCAGTTCTTC
TRBJ2-5,many,TRBD2,TRBV12-5,CASGFRLAGETQYF,TGTGCTAGTGGTTTCCGACTAGCGGGAGAGACCCAGTACTTC
TRBJ2-7,NA,TRBD1,TRBV6-1,CASIYNRGPYEQYF,TGTGCCAGCATCTACAACAGGGGCCCCTACGAGCAGTACTTC
TRBJ2-2,NA,NA,TRBV24-1,CATSGSGRTGELFF,TGTGCCACCAGCGGGTCGGGGAGGACCGGGGAGCTGTTTTTT
TRBJ2-3,NA,NA,TRBV6-6,CASLDASAGDTQYF,TGTGCCAGCCTAGATGCTAGCGCAGGAGATACGCAGTATTTT
TRBJ2-7,NA,NA,TRBV7-9,CASSSGPLKGYEQYF,TGTGCCAGCAGCTCGGGCCCCCTCAAAGGCTACGAGCAGTACTTC